This entry lists 4 T cell receptor beta chains sequenced from one sample in a study of lymphopenia after photon versus proton radiotherapy. The data were produced by immunoSEQ multiplex PCR, yet TCRdb's version contains in-frame clones alone and is incomplete. The sample has 10,000 to 15,000 clones, roughly nine tenths seen once. The source material was peripheral blood, sampled from a patient treated with proton-based radiotherapy. Source of these receptors: a man in his sixties with pancreatic cancer.

This clone was counted only a few times. The chain combines TRBV11-3 with TRBJ2-6; no clear D gene. The CDR3 covers 16 residues. Germline CDR1 and CDR2: SGHNT and YENEEA. V was pared by 4 bases and J by 0 bases, with 10 bases between. CDR3 nucleotides: TGTGCCAGCAGCTGGCCCAGAATCTCTGGGGCCAACGTCCTGACTTTC. Its translation: CASSWPRISGANVLTF.

The chain recombines TRBV4-1 with TRBJ2-7, with TRBD2 matching 16 bases. Trimming at V came to 4 bases and at J to 1 base, leaving 7 bases not matched to a gene. Germline values: CDR1 MGHRA, CDR2 YSYEKL. The CDR3 totals 18 residues. The CDR3 region is CASSPGLAGGPMSYEQYF. The CDR3 DNA is TGCGCCAGCAGCCCGGGACTAGCGGGAGGGCCGATGTCCTACGAGCAGTACTTC.

This chain links TRBV11-3 with TRBJ2-2; D is possibly TRBD1 (6 bases). With 4 bases removed from V and 6 bases from J, the gap between germline ends came to 15 bases. The CDR3 is 15 amino acids. Germline CDR1 reads SGHNT; CDR2 reads YENEEA. CDR3 sequence: CASSSVTGIPGELFF. The CDR3 nucleotides read TGTGCCAGCAGCTCCGTTACAGGGATTCCCGGGGAGCTGTTTTTT. Combining the CDR3 with reference TRBV11-3 and TRBJ2-2 gives the whole variable domain EAGVVQSPRYKIIEKKQPVAFWCNPISGHNTLYWYLQNLGQGPELLIRYENEEAVDDSQLPKDRFSAERLKGVDSTLKIQPAELGDSAVYLCASSSVTGIPGELFFGEGSRLTVL.

This chain links TRBV11-2 with TRBJ2-7; D may be TRBD1 or TRBD2 (5 bases each). Germline V lookup: CDR1 SGHAT, CDR2 FQNNGV. The CDR3 spans 13 residues. V was trimmed by 5 bases and J by 5 bases, leaving 13 bases between them. As DNA, the CDR3 is TGTGCCAGCAGCCCGTGGGGGACCCACGAGCAGTACTTC. Translated, it gives CASSPWGTHEQYF.